The T cell receptor (beta chain) described here comes from a study of cytomegalovirus exposure and HLA in healthy donors (dated by TCRdb to about 2017). Concerning the study at large: In an earlier analysis of fewer than 750 of the donors, 250 to 350 Gb of sequence data and 95 million to 130 million unique TCR beta sequences from 150 million to 200 million T cells were reported. Approximately 300 gigabases of sequencing data and around 80 million unique TCR sequences made up an early release that covered around 640 HLA-typed donors. The genetic ancestry cluster associated with self-reported Caucasian donors included about 81% of the roughly 400 genotyped donors. The aim of the study was to test whether cataloging public T cell receptors could identify signatures of past pathogen exposure. Using immunosequencing, the study profiled T cell repertoires from 500 to 800 subjects and related those repertoires to cytomegalovirus serostatus. A separate validation cohort of more than 100 different subjects was used in addition to the approximately 700-subject first cohort. High-throughput TCR immunosequencing, statistical association of individual TCRs with disease status, and machine learning were combined to predict cytomegalovirus infection status. To study patterns of TCR occurrence, a later analysis re-analyzed previously published TCR beta repertoires from 666 donors and added high-resolution HLA genotyping. Rather than using new phenotypic data, the later analysis identified candidate immune exposures from TCR beta sequences and from how often those sequences occurred across donors. In an earlier analysis of 587 of the donors, high-throughput TCR beta sequencing was used to judge whether each TCR beta V gene segment behaved as functional or pseudogenic. Alongside the repertoire data, information on donor age, sex, ethnicity and CMV serostatus was compiled. In a later genetic analysis, genome-wide SNP genotypes for about 55% of the 666 donors were used, and that subset was treated as a discovery cohort. All discovery cohort repertoires had been generated on a single sequencing platform. HLA typing included class I and class II loci at four-digit resolution. Typing coverage differed by locus: A, B, C, DRB1 and DQB1 were typed in roughly 629-640 donors, DQA1 in approximately 520, DPA1 in over 600, and DPB1 in approximately 450. Roughly five DR-DQ haplotypes were handled as single units for association and clustering, since linkage in the cohort was strong. Across around 400 genotyped donors of the cohort, an average of approximately 220,000 unique TCR beta nucleotide sequences per donor were sequenced, and 15% to 20% of those sequences were non-productive. What the study reported, not specific to this receptor: A further reported finding was that TCR beta sequences accurately predicted the HLA-A and HLA-B alleles for most subjects in the first cohort. Broadly in line with IMGT annotations, most TCR beta V segments showed up in productive rearrangements about 90% or about 30% of the time in an earlier analysis of around 550 of the donors. According to a later genetic analysis, donors in an Asian-associated ancestry cluster had fewer N-insertions in productive TCRs than the approximately 630-donor mean. Because counts were too low, seventeen rarely observed V segments, including chromosome 9 orphons, were left out of the earlier analysis of some 640 of the donors. A later analysis found that most CMV-associated TCR beta chains appeared HLA-restricted, with HLA associations seemingly driven largely by CMV exposure. The classifier was reported to diagnose cytomegalovirus status with high specificity and sensitivity in both the original and validation cohorts. Correlated functional status among segregating V segments might be attributable to linkage disequilibrium, but an unknown experimental factor could not be ruled out. Most TCR sequences were seen in very few donors, while some public TCRs were found in many individuals. A few of the identified cytomegalovirus-associated TCR beta chains were confirmed in vitro to be specific for cytomegalovirus antigens. Specific HLA alleles were associated with more than 15,000 TCR beta sequences at a false discovery rate of 0.05 in a later analysis. The presence/absence analyses assumed that sequencing depth was roughly uniform across donors, and that assumption may not be true. A cluster of highly shared sequence variants was judged likely to represent a technical artifact of the sequencing pipeline. Several of the top co-occurrence clusters appeared to be linked to parvovirus B19, influenza, CMV and Epstein-Barr virus, according to a later analysis. An association between a missense DCLRE1C variant and V-gene and J-gene trimming of TCR beta chains was found in a later genetic analysis and replicated in an independent cohort. It was suggested by the authors that the approach could potentially be generalized to other disease states and immunological phenotypes. Strong co-occurrence of HLA alleles, especially DR and DQ, made assigning TCR associations to individual alleles difficult. HLA typing was unavailable for some donors at each locus, so association tests used only the typed subset. In a later analysis, HLA-associated TCR beta chains were found to be more clonally expanded and to have lower generation probabilities than equally common non-associated chains. Because the 87-base-pair reads could not distinguish some IMGT-functional V segments, including TRBV6-2 and TRBV6-3, those segments were excluded. In the study, around 160 TCR beta chains were listed as associated with cytomegalovirus. The only immune exposure information available for the cohort was CMV serostatus. The cohort was sequenced for TCR beta chains only, and without alpha or paired-chain data the features that could be detected were limited. In a later analysis, TCR association rates were found to vary across HLA loci, with the most associated TCRs seen for DRB1 alleles and the fewest for HLA-C alleles.

The CDR3 starts with the cysteine, ends with the phenylalanine, and has 14 residues. CDR3 DNA only is kept here, 42 bases in frame from base 1. V ends up 5 bases short and J 4 bases short, with an unmatched junction base count of 6. According to the germline V gene, CDR1 reads SNHLY and CDR2 reads FYNNEI. The receptor library was made with the immunoSEQ multiplex PCR assay. For the multiplex PCR, a mixture combining 60 forward primers for TCR Vbeta segments and 13 reverse primers for TCR Jbeta segments was used. Amplification of the CDR3 region of rearranged TCR beta genes was performed with a multiplex PCR assay on genomic DNA. Amplified TCR beta libraries were sequenced as 87-base-pair reads on the Illumina HiSeq System. The paper's data handling went like this. A later analysis tallied around 87 million unique TCR beta chains across the 610 or so repertoires, and about 10 million of those chains were shared by two or more donors. To remove PCR and sequencing errors, raw reads were error-corrected and collapsed into unique sequences using a nearest-neighbor algorithm that merged closely related sequences. Alignment of CDR3 sequences to IMGT reference sequences was used to assign V, D and J gene segments. For a sequence to be retained, a match of at least six nucleotides was required to both a V gene segment and a J gene segment. A rearrangement was called productive if the CDR3 had no stop codons and remained in frame with V and J, and every other rearrangement was called non-productive. CDR3 was defined by IMGT convention, running from the second conserved V-encoded cysteine to the conserved J-encoded phenylalanine. The earlier analysis of more than 450 of the donors excluded sequences that lacked an unambiguous match to a single V gene segment. An earlier analysis of some 610 of the donors called V segments functional above 56.7% productive rearrangements and segregating when the between-donor standard deviation exceeded 5%. A statistical classification framework was developed to diagnose cytomegalovirus status using the catalog of TCR beta chain sequences. A later analysis assigned V and J genes by comparing TCR nucleotide sequences with IMGT/GENE-DB human TR gene sequences. In a later analysis, CDR3 sequences and most-parsimonious VDJ recombination scenarios were assigned using the TCRdist pipeline. In a later analysis, each TCR beta chain was defined by its CDR3 amino acid sequence together with its V-gene family, and reads without a unique V-gene family were excluded. In a later analysis, 450 to 600 highly shared, low-generation-probability nucleotide sequences were removed to address suspected cross-contamination and a sequencing artifact. In a later analysis, a clonal expansion index for each public chain was calculated from normalized within-repertoire ranks of inferred template counts. In a later analysis, generation probabilities were computed with a VDJ recombination model fitted to out-of-frame rearrangements, and the resulting probabilities were checked against IGoR. A later analysis scored TCR-TCR, TCR-HLA and TCR-CMV co-occurrence with hypergeometric tests, applying a repertoire-size bias correction to TCR pairs. False discovery rates were estimated in a later analysis by permuting HLA or CMV assignments 20 times. In a later analysis, co-occurring TCRs were grouped with DBSCAN, and TCRdist sequence similarity was added when clustering was performed within HLA-allele-positive subsets. Repertoires with fewer than 30,000 or more than 120,000 public chains were left out of co-occurrence clustering, as were about 5 repertoires with anomalous nucleotide sharing. The source is immuneACCESS, and TCRdb retained only in-frame sequences with V and J called. Part of the clones is not carried over; for the studies checked, unresolved V genes explain less than half of this, and the remainder is unexplained. For V, J and clone size, that table is used; D and trimming come from the DNA. In this sample the table shows roughly 220,000 clones, almost 70% of which occur a single time. Around 3% of the sample is taken by the ten largest.

The cohort comprised hundreds of healthy bone marrow donors. All cohort members were sampled while nominally healthy, although unrecorded immune exposures were likely present. The donor tested CMV seropositive, placing the donor among the approximately 310 seropositive members of the cohort. A peripheral blood sample was collected from each donor, and TCR beta sequencing was performed on peripheral blood mononuclear cells. The Qiagen DNeasy Blood Extraction Kit was used to extract genomic DNA from the blood cell samples. Points on this clone: The clone's antigen remains unknown. Base quality data are lacking; no much larger clone is found one base away.

The sequenced material came from PBMCs. This sequence uses TRBV2 and TRBJ2-7, with TRBD1 identical over 9 junction bases. The sequence was obtained from a man aged 40-49 years in good health and CMV-seropositive. The CDR3 region: CASSMTGGVYEQYF. The sequenced DNA: TGTGCCAGCAGTATGACAGGGGGGGTGTACGAGCAGTACTTC.